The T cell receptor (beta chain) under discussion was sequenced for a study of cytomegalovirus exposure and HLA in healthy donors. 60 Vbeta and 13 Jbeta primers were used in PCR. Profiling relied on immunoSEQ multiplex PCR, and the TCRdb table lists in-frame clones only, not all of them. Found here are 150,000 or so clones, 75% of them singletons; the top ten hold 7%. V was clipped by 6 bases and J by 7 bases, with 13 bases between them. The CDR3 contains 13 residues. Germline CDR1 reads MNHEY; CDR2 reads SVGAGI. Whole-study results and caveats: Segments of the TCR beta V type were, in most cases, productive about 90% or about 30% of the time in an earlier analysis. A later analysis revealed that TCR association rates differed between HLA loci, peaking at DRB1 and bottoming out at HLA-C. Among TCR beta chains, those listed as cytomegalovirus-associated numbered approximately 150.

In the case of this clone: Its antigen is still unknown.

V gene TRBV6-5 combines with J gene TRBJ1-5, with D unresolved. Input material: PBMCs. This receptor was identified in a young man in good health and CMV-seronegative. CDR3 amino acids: CASRYGSGQPQHF. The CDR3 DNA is TGTGCCAGCAGGTATGGGTCGGGGCAGCCCCAGCATTTT.